This section outlines one T cell receptor beta chain sequence together with its context. The sample belongs to a study of blood T cell repertoires in COVID-19. Study-wide context: The United States, Italy and Spain were the sources of the acute and convalescent COVID-19 samples. The analysed material was cDNA or gDNA that came from T cells, B-cell-depleted T cells, or PBMCs.

CDR3 size: 13 residues. Trimming removed 6 bases from V and 3 bases from J, with 12 bases in between. The germline gives CDR1 LGHDT, CDR2 YNNKEL (reference sequence). In the study's own analysis: Scientists estimated how many nucleated cells there were by amplifying reference gene primers. This table comes from immunoSEQ multiplex PCR, and its TCRdb copy is limited to in-frame clones, with some not included. The V and J calls and clone size come from that table; D and trimming were worked out from the DNA. Here the sample spans 110,000 to 150,000 clones, 82% being singletons. The V gene is TRBV3-1 (or the pseudogene TRBV3-2), the J gene TRBJ2-7; D is perhaps TRBD1 (6 bases). Sequenced input: peripheral blood. The source is a woman of 80 years or more with acute or convalescent COVID-19. CDR3 bases: TGTGCCAGCAGTAGCCCAGGGGTCTACGAGCAGTACTTC. This gives the protein CASSSPGVYEQYF.